Shown below are 17 T cell receptor beta chains from a single sample sequenced in a study of OX40 agonist ivuxolimab in advanced cancers. Repertoires were generated with immunoSEQ multiplex PCR, while TCRdb's copy carries only in-frame clones and drops some. Among about 28,000 clones listed, about 81% were seen once. The sample consisted of CD4+ or CD8+ T cells sorted from blood, taken in a trial of the OX40 agonist ivuxolimab. The receptors derive from an adult with an advanced solid tumor such as melanoma, head and neck, liver or kidney cancer.

This clone is labeled as medium-sized. The genes are TRBV9 and TRBJ2-4, with 11 bases matching TRBD2. CDR3 length: 16 amino acids. V lost 3 bases and J lost 6; bases outside the gene matches: 8. Per the germline V gene, CDR1 is SGDLS and CDR2 is YYNGEE. The CDR3 sequence: CASSGLAGGEGNIQYF. The CDR3 DNA reads TGTGCCAGCAGCGGGCTAGCGGGAGGAGAGGGAAACATTCAGTACTTC.

The V gene is TRBV7-9, the J gene TRBJ2-7, with 10 bases matching TRBD1. This CDR3 is 16 amino acids long. The junction had 7 bases not matched to a gene; V was cut back by 5 bases and J by 0 bases. The germline CDR1 and CDR2 sequences are SEHNR and FQNEAQ (reference sequence). CDR3 sequence (DNA): TGTGCCAGCAGCCCCCGGACAGGGGGTAACTCCTACGAGCAGTACTTC. Protein: CASSPRTGGNSYEQYF.

V and J are TRBV4-1 and TRBJ2-5, with a tentative D call TRBD2 (5 bases). CDR1 and CDR2 (germline): MGHRA, YSYEKL. The CDR3 has 15 residues. Trimming took 4 bases from V and 1 from J, leaving 13 bases between them. Here the CDR3 DNA reads TGCGCCAGCAGCCTTAGCGAGGGCCCCCAAGAGACCCAGTACTTC. It yields the protein CASSLSEGPQETQYF.

The rearrangement links TRBV7-8 to TRBJ2-1; D is ambiguous. The CDR3 has 11 residues. The ends were cut back, 1 base at V and 9 bases at J, with 4 bases in the middle. Germline V gene sequence: CDR1 SGHVS, CDR2 FQNEAQ. This CDR3 reads CASSLDPEQFF. The CDR3 DNA reads TGTGCCAGCAGCTTAGACCCTGAGCAGTTCTTC.

This chain uses TRBV4-1 with TRBJ1-1; D unresolved. The CDR3 has 15 amino acids. Germline CDR1 and CDR2: MGHRA and YSYEKL. V shed 4 bases and J shed 5 bases, with 17 bases lying between them. CDR3 loop: CASSLGQDQRTEAFF. The CDR3 DNA follows: TGCGCCAGCAGCCTCGGTCAGGATCAGAGGACTGAAGCTTTCTTT.

This clone was detected only once. This chain links TRBV11-2 with TRBJ2-7; unclear D gene. V was cut by 6 bases and J by 5 bases, with 11 bases left in between. Germline V gene sequence: CDR1 SGHAT, CDR2 FQNNGV. This CDR3 region has 12 residues. CDR3 sequence: CASSLGSNEQYF. Here the CDR3 DNA reads TGTGCCAGCAGTCTCGGGTCGAACGAGCAGTACTTC.

J is TRBJ2-7 and V is TRBV5-1; 10 nucleotides agree with TRBD2. Germline-derived CDR1 and CDR2 are SGHRS and YFSETQ. V trimming: 4 bases; J trimming: 7 bases; junction bases outside the gene matches: 11. This CDR3 spans 15 amino acids. The CDR3 spells CASSVGGLAGDEQYF. The DNA for the CDR3 is TGCGCCAGCAGCGTGGGCGGGCTAGCGGGAGATGAGCAGTACTTC.

This sequence joins TRBV27 and TRBJ2-6, with D hard to call. V was pared by 0 bases and J by 0 bases, with 12 bases between. Germline CDR1 reads MNHEY; CDR2 reads SMNVEV (reference sequence). The CDR3 length is 18 residues. CDR3 bases: TGTGCCAGCAGTTTATCTTTTTCTTCCATCTCTGGGGCCAACGTCCTGACTTTC. Translated, it gives CASSLSFSSISGANVLTF.

The rearrangement joins TRBV5-5 to TRBJ1-2, with TRBD1 as a possible D gene (5 bases). The CDR3 length is 16 residues. V dropped 4 bases and J dropped 3 bases, with 19 bases sitting between them. Germline V gene data show CDR1 as SGHKS and CDR2 as YYEKEE (reference sequence). CDR3 in DNA: TGTGCCAGCAGCCCCTCGGCGGGGTTGGGGGACTATGGCTACACCTTC. Its translation: CASSPSAGLGDYGYTF.

The rearrangement uses TRBV5-6 and TRBJ2-5; D remains unclear. The V gene lost 0 bases and the J gene lost 5 bases, with 14 bases spanning the gap. Germline CDR1 and CDR2: SGHDT and YYEEEE. The CDR3 length is 15 residues. The CDR3 DNA sequence: TGTGCCAGCAGCTTGGCCGGCAGGCGGCGGGAGACCCAGTACTTC. This sequence encodes CASSLAGRRRETQYF.

This clone was seen more than once but under ten times. The V call is TRBV5-5, the J call TRBJ2-7; D possibly corresponds to TRBD1 (5 bases). The CDR3 has 12 residues. V lost 5 bases and J lost 7, with 13 bases in between. Per germline, CDR1 SGHKS and CDR2 YYEKEE (reference sequence). The CDR3 bases are TGTGCCAGCAGTTATACAGGCGAAGAGCAGTACTTC. Its protein is CASSYTGEEQYF.

The CDR3 loop reads CASSLRRDRDYEQYF. CDR3 DNA sequence: TGTGCCAGCAGCTTAAGACGGGACAGGGACTACGAGCAGTACTTC. V is TRBV7-2 and J is TRBJ2-7, with 9 bases identical to TRBD1. The CDR3 spans 15 residues. The V gene end was trimmed by 2 bases and the J gene end by 3 bases; junction bases not matched to a gene: 5. Germline loops: CDR1 SGHTA, CDR2 FQGNSA.

This clone was seen more than once but under ten times. V is TRBV9 and J is TRBJ2-7, with D maybe TRBD1 (6 bases). Trimming pared 3 bases from V and 4 bases from J, leaving 17 bases between. CDR1 is SGDLS, CDR2 YYNGEE, per germline. The CDR3 consists of 15 residues. CDR3 sequence: CASSEDSGQNYEQYF. The CDR3 DNA reads TGTGCCAGCAGCGAGGACTCGGGACAAAATTACGAGCAGTACTTC.

V gene TRBV7-2 combines with J gene TRBJ1-1; TRBD1 matches at 8 bases. V lost 4 bases to trimming and J lost 4 bases; unmatched junction nucleotides: 2. The V gene's germline CDR1 is SGHTA and CDR2 FQGNSA. The CDR3 covers 13 residues. DNA for the CDR3: TGTGCCAGCAGCTCCCAGGGGGCCACTGAAGCTTTCTTT. This gives the protein CASSSQGATEAFF. Full variable domain (outside the CDR3, taken from reference TRBV7-2 and TRBJ1-1): GAGVSQSPSNKVTEKGKDVELRCDPISGHTALYWYRQSLGQGLEFLIYFQGNSAPDKSGLPSDRFSAERTGGSVSTLTIQRTQQEDSAVYLCASSSQGATEAFFGQGTRLTVV.

The sample holds one count of this clone. Germline is not matched at one junction end, which may reflect a read error. The CDR3 loop is CASSISGTSGTEAFF. DNA for the CDR3: TGTGCCAGCAGTATATCCGGGACATCGGGCACTGAAGCTTTCTTT. V gene TRBV27 combines with J gene TRBJ1-1, with D possibly TRBD1 on 6 matching bases. The germline V gene has CDR1 MNHEY and CDR2 SMNVEV (reference sequence). The CDR3 is made up of 15 amino acids.

The chain joins TRBV7-9 to TRBJ2-3, with 8 bases that match TRBD2. Trimming at V came to 5 bases and at J to 6 bases, leaving 7 bases not matched to a gene. From germline, CDR1 is SEHNR and CDR2 FQNEAQ (reference sequence). The CDR3 runs to 14 residues. The CDR3, as DNA: TGTGCCAGCAGCGGAAGCGGGGGAGGGGATACGCAGTATTTT. Translated: CASSGSGGGDTQYF.

The rearrangement joins TRBV9 to TRBJ1-1, with 7 bases that match TRBD1. The CDR3 totals 13 residues. Germline trimming cut 3 bases from V and 6 bases from J; bases unmatched to any gene: 5. Germline V gene data show CDR1 as SGDLS and CDR2 as YYNGEE. The CDR3 DNA reads TGTGCCAGCAGCGCTGGGACAGCCCCTGAAGCTTTCTTT. Amino acids: CASSAGTAPEAFF. Based on the CDR3 plus reference TRBV9 and TRBJ1-1, the full variable domain is DSGVTQTPKHLITATGQRVTLRCSPRSGDLSVYWYQQSLDQGLQFLIQYYNGEERAKGNILERFSAQQFPDLHSELNLSSLELGDSALYFCASSAGTAPEAFFGQGTRLTVV.